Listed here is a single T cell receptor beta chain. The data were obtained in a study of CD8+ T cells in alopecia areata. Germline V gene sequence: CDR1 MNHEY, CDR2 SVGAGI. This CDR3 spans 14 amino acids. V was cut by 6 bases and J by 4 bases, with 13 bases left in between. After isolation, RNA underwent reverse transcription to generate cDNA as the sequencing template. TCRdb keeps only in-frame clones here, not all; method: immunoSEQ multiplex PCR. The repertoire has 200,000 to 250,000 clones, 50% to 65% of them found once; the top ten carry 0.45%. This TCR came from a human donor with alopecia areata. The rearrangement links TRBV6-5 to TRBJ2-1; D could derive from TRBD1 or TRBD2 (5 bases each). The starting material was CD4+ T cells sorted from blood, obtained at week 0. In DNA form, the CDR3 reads TGTGCCAGCAGACTGAGGGGACCGTACAATGAGCAGTTCTTC. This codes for CASRLRGPYNEQFF.